This paragraph reports one T cell receptor (beta chain). Antigen: not known. The CDR3 contains 11 residues. V shed 6 bases and J shed 5 bases, with 5 bases lying between them. CDR1 and CDR2 (germline): LNHDA, SQIVND (reference sequence). This sample stems from a study of T cells in localized non-small cell lung cancer. Clones were read by immunoSEQ multiplex PCR, and TCRdb kept only the in-frame ones, dropping some. The repertoire holds 45,000 to 60,000 clones, with around 83% as singletons. Study-level points and caveats: Longer overall survival was seen with higher T cell density measured in blood. Uninvolved adjacent lung, not tumor, had the highest T cell clonality. One tumor region alone was sequenced, and heterogeneity therefore remains possible.

The starting material was peripheral blood, obtained before any cancer treatment. V and J are TRBV19 and TRBJ2-1; no definite D call. The sequence was collected from a female donor over 55 with stage II squamous cell lung carcinoma. CDR3 protein: CASSYHNEQFF. CDR3 sequence (DNA): TGTGCCAGTAGCTACCACAATGAGCAGTTCTTC.